Below, one T cell receptor beta chain is given with its context. The germline V gene has CDR1 MNHEY and CDR2 SVGEGT. This CDR3 contains 15 residues. J gave up 4 bases and V 3 bases, and 7 bases lay outside the gene matches. This sample stems from a study of blood T cell repertoires in COVID-19. The method was immunoSEQ multiplex PCR; TCRdb's version includes in-frame clones alone and lacks a portion of them. The top ten hold roughly 29% of the sample, which has 55,000 to 80,000 clones, roughly 87% seen once. Sample: peripheral blood. V and J are TRBV6-2 or TRBV6-3 and TRBJ2-7; TRBD1 matches 9 bases. This receptor was obtained from a man between 50 and 59 years old with acute or convalescent COVID-19. CDR3 nucleotides: TGTGCCAGCAGTTATGAAACAGGGGGCCTTTACGAGCAGTACTTC. Translation gives CASSYETGGLYEQYF.